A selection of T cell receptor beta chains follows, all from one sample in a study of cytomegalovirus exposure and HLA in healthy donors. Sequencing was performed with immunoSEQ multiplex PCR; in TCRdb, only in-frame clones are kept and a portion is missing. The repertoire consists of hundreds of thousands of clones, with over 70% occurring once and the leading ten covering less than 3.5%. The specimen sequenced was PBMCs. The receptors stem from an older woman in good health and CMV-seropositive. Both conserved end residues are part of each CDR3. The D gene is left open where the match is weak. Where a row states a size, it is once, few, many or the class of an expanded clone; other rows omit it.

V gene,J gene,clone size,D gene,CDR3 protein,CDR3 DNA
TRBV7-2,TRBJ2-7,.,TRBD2,CASSLVAGSYEQYF,TGTGCCAGCAGCTTAGTAGCGGGGTCCTACGAGCAGTACTTC
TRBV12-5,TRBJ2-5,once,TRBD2,CASGFSSGGFRETQYF,TGTGCTAGTGGTTTCAGCAGCGGGGGCTTCAGAGAGACCCAGTACTTC
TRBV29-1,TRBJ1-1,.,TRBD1,CSARGQGNTEAFF,TGCAGCGCCCGAGGACAGGGCAACACTGAAGCTTTCTTT
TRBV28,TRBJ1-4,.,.,CASSLPRVGEKLFF,TGTGCCAGCAGTTTACCCAGGGTCGGCGAAAAACTGTTTTTT
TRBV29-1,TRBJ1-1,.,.,CSVQTGYGTEAFF,TGCAGCGTTCAAACAGGGTATGGGACTGAAGCTTTCTTT
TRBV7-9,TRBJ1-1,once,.,CASSSALDREAFF,TGTGCCAGCAGCTCAGCATTAGACAGAGAAGCTTTCTTT
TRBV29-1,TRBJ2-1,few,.,CSVVPIYNEQFF,TGCAGCGTTGTGCCTATCTACAATGAGCAGTTCTTC
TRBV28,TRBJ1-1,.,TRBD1,CASREQGDTEAFF,TGTGCCAGCAGAGAGCAGGGGGACACTGAAGCTTTCTTT
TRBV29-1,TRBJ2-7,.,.,CSVGATAYEQYF,TGCAGCGTTGGGGCCACAGCCTACGAGCAGTACTTC
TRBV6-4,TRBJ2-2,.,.,CASRRQSNTGELFF,TGTGCCAGCAGGAGACAGTCGAACACCGGGGAGCTGTTTTTT
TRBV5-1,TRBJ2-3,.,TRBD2,CASSLNWERGGRRGDTQYF,TGCGCCAGCAGCTTAAATTGGGAGCGGGGGGGCAGAAGAGGTGATACGCAGTATTTT
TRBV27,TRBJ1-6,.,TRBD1,CASISGGQGNSPLHF,TGTGCCAGCATCAGCGGGGGACAGGGGAATTCACCCCTCCACTTT
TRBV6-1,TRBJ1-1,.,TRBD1,CASYSGTGGRTEAFF,TGTGCCAGCTATTCCGGGACAGGGGGCCGGACTGAAGCTTTCTTT
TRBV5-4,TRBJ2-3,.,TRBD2,CASSLASGDPDTQYF,TGTGCCAGCAGCTTGGCTAGCGGAGACCCAGATACGCAGTATTTT
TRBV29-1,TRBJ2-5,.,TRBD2,CSANRGTSGRGETQYF,TGCAGCGCTAACAGGGGGACTAGCGGGAGGGGGGAGACCCAGTACTTC
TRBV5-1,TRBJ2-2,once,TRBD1,CASSIGQGQRELFF,TGCGCCAGCAGCATAGGACAGGGTCAACGGGAGCTGTTTTTT
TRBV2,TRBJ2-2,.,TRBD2,CASSETGGNTGELFF,TGTGCCAGCAGTGAAACGGGGGGGAACACCGGGGAGCTGTTTTTT
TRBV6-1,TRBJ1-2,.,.,CASSEAGGGASVNGYTF,TGTGCCAGCAGTGAAGCAGGGGGGGGCGCGAGCGTCAATGGCTACACCTTC
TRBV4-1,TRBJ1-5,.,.,CASSQVVGSQPQHF,TGCGCCAGCAGCCAAGTGGTGGGGAGCCAGCCCCAGCATTTT
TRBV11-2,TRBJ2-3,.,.,CASSLGTHTDTQYF,TGTGCCAGCAGCCTCGGGACTCACACAGATACGCAGTATTTT
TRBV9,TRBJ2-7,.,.,CASSVVGSGNYEQYF,TGTGCCAGCAGCGTAGTGGGTAGCGGAAACTACGAGCAGTACTTC
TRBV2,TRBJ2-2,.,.,CASNVAGGELFF,TGTGCCAGCAATGTGGCTGGCGGGGAGCTGTTTTTT
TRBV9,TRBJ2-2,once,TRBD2,CASSVVGLAGAGELFF,TGTGCCAGCAGCGTAGTGGGACTAGCGGGAGCCGGGGAGCTGTTTTTT
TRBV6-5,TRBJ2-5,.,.,CASSYSLHQETQYF,TGTGCCAGCAGTTACTCGCTACACCAAGAGACCCAGTACTTC
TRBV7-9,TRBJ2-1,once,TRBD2,CSSSPTGTRAYNEQFF,TGTTCCAGCAGCCCGACCGGGACTAGGGCCTACAATGAGCAGTTCTTC
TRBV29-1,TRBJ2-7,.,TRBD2,CSVKTSGYEQYF,TGCAGCGTTAAGACTAGCGGATACGAGCAGTACTTC
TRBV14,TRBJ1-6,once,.,CASSFAGESPLHF,TGTGCCAGCAGCTTCGCGGGGGAATCACCCCTCCACTTT
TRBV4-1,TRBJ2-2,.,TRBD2,CASSQGGLAGVGTGELFF,TGCGCCAGCAGCCAAGGGGGACTAGCGGGGGTTGGCACCGGGGAGCTGTTTTTT
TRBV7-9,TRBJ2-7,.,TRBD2,CASRTGGGEQYF,TGTGCCAGCCGTACGGGGGGAGGCGAGCAGTACTTC
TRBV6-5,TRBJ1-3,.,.,CASSTRHSSGNTIYF,TGTGCCAGCAGTACCCGCCATAGCTCTGGAAACACCATATATTTT
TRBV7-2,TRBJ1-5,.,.,CASSLGSGAGNQPQHF,TGTGCCAGCAGCCTAGGCTCGGGAGCAGGCAATCAGCCCCAGCATTTT
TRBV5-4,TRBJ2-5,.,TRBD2,CASSSVTSGETQYF,TGTGCCAGCAGCTCCGTTACTAGCGGAGAGACCCAGTACTTC